This T cell receptor (beta chain) emerged from a study of regulatory T cells in long-lasting Graves disease. TCRdb reanalysed the reads using MiXCR and keeps one entry per CDR3 protein. The sample has approximately 620 distinct CDR3 sequences; 82% are singletons. Study-wide findings and caveats: Those with persistent disease had in common more public clonotypes (about 3,000) than new patients (approximately 970). Because few samples were included, accuracy may have been lower.

As for this clonotype: Its antigen remains unknown.

PBMC-derived RNA was used for the TCR library. This clonotype originated in a female donor with Graves disease. Material: peripheral blood mononuclear cells (PBMCs), obtained with antithyroid drug treatment, in newly diagnosed or persistent Graves disease (not recorded which).

The CDR3 loop is CATSDLGLAGGTGELFF. For the CDR3, the DNA is TGTGCCACCAGTGACCTAGGACTAGCGGGAGGCACCGGGGAGCTGTTTTTT. The rearrangement uses TRBV24-1 and TRBJ2-2, with 14 bases identical to TRBD2. J lost 4 bases, V lost 4 bases, and 4 bases had no gene match. The CDR3 has 17 amino acids. The V gene's germline CDR1 is KGHDR and CDR2 SFDVKD.